The 13 T cell receptor beta chains in this list originate from one sample, sequenced in a study of identical twins. From the 5' RACE reads, TCRdb called clonotypes with MiXCR, one entry per CDR3 protein. The sample shows 500,000 to 550,000 distinct CDR3 sequences, approximately 22% of them seen only once. The sample was also linked to a second study, of T cells expressing NK-cell markers.

Sequenced material: CD4+ T cells sorted from blood. These receptors were obtained from a woman aged 18 to 35 in good health.

The rearrangement links TRBV11-2 to TRBJ1-4; TRBD1 agrees at 7 bases. The V segment lost 6 bases and the J segment 8 bases; nucleotides outside the gene matches: 3. CDR3 length: 12 residues. Germline V gives CDR1 SGHAT, CDR2 FQNNGV. CDR3 in amino acids: CASRQGSEKLFF. In DNA form, the CDR3 reads TGTGCCAGCAGACAGGGGAGCGAAAAACTGTTTTTT.

This clonotype was seen a few times. This rearrangement joins TRBV5-1 to TRBJ1-2; no reliable D call. CDR3 size: 12 residues. CDR1 is SGHRS, CDR2 YFSETQ, per germline. V dropped 1 base and J dropped 6 bases, with 7 bases sitting between them. The chain's CDR3 is CASSLTDHGYTF. CDR3 bases: TGCGCCAGCAGCTTGACGGACCATGGCTACACCTTC.

This clonotype was detected only a few times. J is TRBJ2-4 and V is TRBV3-1; 9 nucleotides align to TRBD2. With V trimmed by 3 bases and J by 1 base, 7 bases remained unmatched. In germline, CDR1 is LGHDT, CDR2 YNNKEL (reference sequence). The CDR3 covers 17 residues. CDR3 nucleotides: TGTGCCAGCAGCCACATTGAGCGGGGGGCCGCCAAAAACATTCAGTACTTC. As protein: CASSHIERGAAKNIQYF.

The table lists this clonotype with many counts. The chain employs TRBV10-1 and TRBJ2-7; TRBD1 aligns across 7 bases. Germline V CDR1 and CDR2: WNHNN, SYGVQD (reference sequence). The CDR3 consists of 14 residues. The V segment lost 5 bases and the J segment 2 bases; nucleotides outside the gene matches: 6. The CDR3 coding sequence is TGCGCCAGCAGTCCTTCAGGGGGAACCTACGAGCAGTACTTC. This codes for CASSPSGGTYEQYF.

The gene calls are TRBV20-1 and TRBJ1-2; D not certain. This CDR3 is built from 12 residues. Trimming cost V 3 bases and J 2 bases, with 7 bases left between them. Germline V CDR1 and CDR2: DFQATT, SNEGSKA (reference sequence). The CDR3 DNA reads TGCAGTGCTAGTTTCCGGAACTATGGCTACACCTTC. Amino acids: CSASFRNYGYTF.

This clonotype occurred many times. This rearrangement joins TRBV20-1 to TRBJ2-5; D is perhaps TRBD2 (5 bases). Trimming took off 3 bases at V and 6 bases at J, with 11 bases between the two ends. This CDR3 spans 12 amino acids. Germline V gene data show CDR1 as DFQATT and CDR2 as SNEGSKA (reference sequence). CDR3 in DNA: TGCAGTGCTAGTGGAGGCGCGAAGACCCAGTACTTC. This translates into CSASGGAKTQYF.

The sample holds a few counts of this clonotype. The chain is built from TRBV7-3 and TRBJ1-1; D might be TRBD1 (6 bases). Germline V lookup: CDR1 SGHTA, CDR2 FQGTGA. This CDR3 is built from 12 residues. Trimming took 3 bases from V and 11 from J, leaving 13 bases between them. CDR3 sequence: CASSLGAGAAFF. CDR3 DNA sequence: TGTGCCAGCAGCTTGGGTGCAGGGGCGGCTTTCTTT.

This clonotype showed up just a few times. V gene TRBV16 combines with J gene TRBJ1-1; no clear D. V lost 0 bases to trimming and J lost 5 bases, with 13 bases between them. The CDR3 totals 15 residues. Germline V lookup: CDR1 KGHSY, CDR2 FQNENV. CDR3 region: CASSQSRQALTEAFF. In DNA, the CDR3 is TGTGCCAGCAGCCAATCGCGGCAGGCGTTGACTGAAGCTTTCTTT.

This chain joins TRBV29-1 and TRBJ2-5; possibly TRBD2 for D (5 bases). The CDR3 length is 14 residues. Per germline, CDR1 SQVTM and CDR2 ANQGSEA. Trimming pared 4 bases from V and 3 bases from J, leaving 15 bases between. CDR3 DNA: TGCAGCGTTGTCCGAGGAGGTCCGAAAGAGACCCAGTACTTC. Translated, it gives CSVVRGGPKETQYF.

This chain connects TRBV5-1 to TRBJ1-4; unclear D gene. The ends were cut back, 4 bases at V and 7 bases at J, with 11 bases in the middle. CDR3 length equals 13 residues. Germline values: CDR1 SGHRS, CDR2 YFSETQ. The CDR3 reads CASSTTFGEKLFF. Written as DNA, the CDR3 is TGCGCCAGCAGCACCACGTTCGGTGAAAAACTGTTTTTT.

The chain carries TRBV7-8 and TRBJ1-5; no reliable D call. The CDR3 has 15 amino acids. CDR1 is SGHVS, CDR2 FQNEAQ, per germline. V was cut by 0 bases and J by 0 bases, with 6 bases left in between. CDR3 sequence reads: CASSLAVGSNQPQHF. DNA for the CDR3: TGTGCCAGCAGCTTAGCGGTGGGTAGCAATCAGCCCCAGCATTTT.

This clonotype has just a few counts. V usage is TRBV15 and J usage is TRBJ2-5, with 11 bases that match TRBD2. This CDR3 comprises 16 residues. The V gene's germline CDR1 is LNHNV and CDR2 YYDKDF (reference sequence). J gave up 4 bases and V 3 bases, and 7 bases lay outside the gene matches. CDR3 sequence: CATSRNSGRAAETQYF. As DNA, the CDR3 is TGTGCCACCAGCAGGAATAGCGGGAGGGCCGCAGAGACCCAGTACTTC.

This clonotype was counted a few times. The gene calls are TRBV29-1 and TRBJ1-5; 9 bases map to TRBD1. From germline, CDR1 is SQVTM and CDR2 ANQGSEA. The V gene end was trimmed by 4 bases and the J gene end by 7 bases; junction bases not matched to a gene: 2. This CDR3 comprises 12 residues. CDR3 sequence: CSVGTGVQPQHF. The CDR3 coding sequence is TGCAGCGTTGGGACAGGGGTACAGCCCCAGCATTTT.